This TCR beta chain was observed in a study of immune evolution from preneoplasia to lung adenocarcinoma (dated by TCRdb to the early 2020s). Background on the whole study: HLA loss of heterozygosity was seen in roughly 7%, 15% and 33% of AIS, MIA and ADC lesions, and in no AAH lesions. The study combined immune gene expression, TCR sequencing and multiplex immunofluorescence to profile immune contexture across lung adenocarcinoma precursors and invasive adenocarcinoma. Resected precursor lesions (AAH, AIS, MIA) and invasive adenocarcinomas were compared against paired morphologically normal lung tissue. Sample size was based on specimen availability rather than a prior power calculation. The immune data were integrated with whole exome sequencing and methylation data obtained from the same cohort of nodules. The overall cohort comprised 40 to 60 patients with pulmonary nodules who underwent surgical resection. A total of more than 40 patients contributed TCR sequencing data. According to the study, around 99 samples were used for TCR sequencing. POLYSOLVER was used to infer Class I HLA alleles from exome data, while LOHHLA was used to detect allele-specific HLA loss.

After removal of 0 bases from V and 5 bases from J, the junction retains 16 bases not matched to a gene. From its cysteine to its phenylalanine, the CDR3 spans 19 amino acids. Only CDR3 DNA is held: 57 bases, read in frame from base 1. From a lookup of the germline V gene, CDR1 and CDR2 are SGDLS and YYNGEE. The study at large found these results: Because all patients came from Japan and China, whether the findings apply to Western populations was uncertain. The highest top T cell clone frequencies were observed in normal lung, and a progressive decrease in top T cell clone frequencies appeared to occur from AAH through AIS, MIA and invasive adenocarcinoma. Clonality was highest in normal lung, while later-stage lesions appeared to have lower clonality but higher T cell density and diversity. Compared with EGFR-mutant or double wild-type lesions, KRAS-mutant nodules had the highest T cell clonality. The findings rested on association rather than direct causation, and larger cohorts with long-term follow-up and longitudinal biopsies were considered necessary.

The patients had resection in Japan or China between about 2013 and 2017. The histologic diagnosis of each case was independently confirmed on H&E slides by two lung cancer pathologists. To enrich premalignant or tumor cells for nucleic acid extraction, macro-dissection was performed after pathologic assessment. DNA was isolated from FFPE tissue using the AllPrep DNA/RNA FFPE Kit. To note about this clone: Its antigen is still unknown. Base-call qualities are not available, and no considerably larger clone is one nucleotide away.

TCR beta CDR3 regions were sequenced from DNA using the immunoSEQ hsTCRbeta Kit. In the authors' own workflow: The ImmunoSEQ Analyzer was used to analyse the TCR sequencing data. T cell clonality was defined as 1 minus Pielou's evenness, calculated on productive rearrangements. T cell diversity was measured with the inverse Simpson index on productive templates. T cell density was TCR beta template counts normalized to usable DNA, estimated by amplifying and sequencing housekeeping genes. Two-sided Kruskal-Wallis tests were used to compare TCR metrics between histologic stages. TCRdb re-hosts the immuneACCESS table, in-frame sequences only. Its copies lack some clones; in the studies checked, an unresolved V gene accounts for under half of them, and the cause for the rest is not known. Clonal size and the V and J genes are those of that table, whereas D and trimming came from the DNA. Counted in this sample were tens of thousands of clones; around 74% of them appeared once. The ten largest clones take up around 6.1% of the sample.

The receptor was derived from a person in their 60s with lung adenocarcinoma. This chain is built from TRBV9 and TRBJ2-5; 10 central nucleotides agree with TRBD2. Sequencing used FFPE invasive lung adenocarcinoma tissue. Interpreted using the paper, the cell subset or site label stands for: frankly invasive lung adenocarcinoma (ADC). The encoded CDR3 is CASSVDGRTSGGARETQYF. The DNA is as follows: TGTGCCAGCAGCGTAGACGGTCGGACTAGCGGAGGCGCGAGGGAGACCCAGTACTTC.